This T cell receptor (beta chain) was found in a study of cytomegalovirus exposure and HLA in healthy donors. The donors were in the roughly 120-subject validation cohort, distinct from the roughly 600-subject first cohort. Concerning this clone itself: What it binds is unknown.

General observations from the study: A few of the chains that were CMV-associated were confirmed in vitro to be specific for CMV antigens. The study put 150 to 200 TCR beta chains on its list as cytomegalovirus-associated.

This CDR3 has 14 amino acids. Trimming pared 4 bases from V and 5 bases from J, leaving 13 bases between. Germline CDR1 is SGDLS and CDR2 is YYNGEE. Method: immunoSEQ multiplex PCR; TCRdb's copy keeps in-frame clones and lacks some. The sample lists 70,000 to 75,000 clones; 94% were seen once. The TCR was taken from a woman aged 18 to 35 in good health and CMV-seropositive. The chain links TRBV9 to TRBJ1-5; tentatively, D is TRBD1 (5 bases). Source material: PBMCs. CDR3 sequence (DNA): TGTGCCAGCAGCCCGGGGGACCCGTATCAGCCCCAGCATTTT. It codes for CASSPGDPYQPQHF.